This is a list of T cell receptor beta chains from one sample in a study of response to subunit inactivated influenza vaccine. MiXCR was run by TCRdb on the RT-PCR reads, yielding one entry per CDR3 protein. The table lists 600,000 to 700,000 distinct CDR3 sequences, 13% to 15% of them singletons. This specimen was PBMCs from blood, taken less than 15 days before vaccination. The receptors come from a man aged 50 to 60 who received an inactivated influenza vaccine. Both conserved end residues are part of each CDR3. Fields, in order: V gene, D gene, clone size, J gene, CDR3 protein, CDR3 DNA. D genes are given only for firm matches. Rows may omit the clone size; those that give it use once, few, many or a size class.

>TRBV29-1|NA|many|TRBJ2-3
CSVSSTDTQYF
TGCAGCGTCTCTAGCACAGATACGCAGTATTTT
>TRBV6-1|TRBD1|many|TRBJ1-6
CASMETGDSPLHF
TGTGCCAGCATGGAGACAGGGGATTCACCCCTCCACTTT
>TRBV7-9|NA|NA|TRBJ2-6
CASSLAGRITGANVLTF
TGTGCCAGCAGCTTAGCGGGGAGGATCACTGGGGCCAACGTCCTGACTTTC
>TRBV6-5|TRBD2|NA|TRBJ2-2
CASSYSRAGGRSGELFF
TGTGCCAGCAGTTACTCAAGGGCGGGAGGGCGATCTGGGGAGCTGTTTTTT
>TRBV5-6|NA|NA|TRBJ2-1
CASSAGTEQFF
TGTGCCAGCAGCGCCGGGACAGAGCAGTTCTTC
>TRBV27|TRBD1|NA|TRBJ2-2
CASSLWVRGPGELFF
TGTGCCAGCAGTTTATGGGTCAGGGGGCCGGGGGAGCTGTTTTTT
>TRBV12-3/TRBV12-4|TRBD2|few|TRBJ2-3
CASGGGTTDTQYF
TGTGCCAGTGGCGGGGGAACCACAGATACGCAGTATTTT
>TRBV18|NA|few|TRBJ2-1
CASSPNLNEQFF
TGTGCCAGCTCACCAAATTTGAATGAGCAGTTCTTC
>TRBV6-2/TRBV6-3|NA|NA|TRBJ2-7
CASSTNGPYEQYF
TGTGCCAGCAGCACCAACGGGCCCTACGAGCAGTACTTC
>TRBV7-2|TRBD2|few|TRBJ2-7
CASSLYGGASYEQYF
TGTGCCAGCAGCTTATACGGGGGGGCCTCCTACGAGCAGTACTTC
>TRBV11-2|TRBD2|few|TRBJ2-1
CASSLDFGGAYNEQFF
TGTGCCAGCAGCTTAGATTTCGGGGGGGCTTACAATGAGCAGTTCTTC
>TRBV4-1|TRBD1|NA|TRBJ2-1
CASSPRGTGLNEQFF
TGCGCCAGCAGCCCCCGCGGGACAGGCCTCAATGAGCAGTTCTTC
>TRBV7-6|NA|once|TRBJ2-5
CASSLALGEWETQYF
TGTGCCAGCAGCTTAGCGCTGGGGGAGTGGGAGACCCAGTACTTC
>TRBV20-1|NA|few|TRBJ1-4
CSARDTREELFF
TGCAGTGCTAGAGATACAAGGGAGGAACTGTTTTTT
>TRBV10-2|NA|once|TRBJ2-2
CASSEVLTGELFF
TGCGCCAGCAGTGAAGTCCTTACAGGGGAGCTGTTTTTT
>TRBV6-2/TRBV6-3|NA|NA|TRBJ1-1
CASSGKNTEAFF
TGTGCCAGCAGCGGCAAGAACACTGAAGCTTTCTTT
>TRBV29-1|NA|few|TRBJ1-2
CSVEEGAGRDYGYTF
TGCAGCGTTGAAGAAGGGGCAGGGAGGGACTATGGCTACACCTTC
>TRBV7-2|NA|NA|TRBJ2-2
CASSLESRIGGKLFF
TGTGCCAGCAGCTTAGAGTCGAGGATTGGCGGGAAGCTGTTTTTT
>TRBV4-3|NA|NA|TRBJ1-1
CASSPYSGTEAFF
TGCGCCAGCAGCCCCTACTCAGGCACTGAAGCTTTCTTT
>TRBV6-2/TRBV6-3|NA|few|TRBJ1-6
CASSYEAGGSPLHF
TGTGCCAGCAGTTACGAAGCAGGCGGCTCACCCCTCCACTTT
>TRBV15|NA|few|TRBJ1-6
CATSTGLRGDSPLHF
TGTGCCACCAGCACAGGACTCAGGGGTGATTCACCCCTCCACTTT
>TRBV11-2|NA|few|TRBJ1-1
CASSLDQLTNTEAFF
TGTGCCAGCAGCTTAGATCAACTAACGAACACTGAAGCTTTCTTT
>TRBV7-2|TRBD2|many|TRBJ2-3
CASRATSGGLIDTQYF
TGTGCCAGCAGAGCTACTAGCGGGGGTTTAATAGATACGCAGTATTTT
>TRBV27|TRBD2|NA|TRBJ2-7
CASSLGLAGNNEQYF
TGTGCCAGCAGTTTAGGGCTAGCGGGAAATAACGAGCAGTACTTC
>TRBV3-1|TRBD2|few|TRBJ2-2
CASSQITASGPRNTGELFF
TGTGCCAGCAGCCAAATCACCGCTAGCGGGCCTAGGAACACCGGGGAGCTGTTTTTT
>TRBV7-2|NA|NA|TRBJ2-5
CASSPQRAGKETQYF
TGTGCCAGCAGCCCGCAGAGGGCAGGGAAGGAGACCCAGTACTTC
>TRBV20-1|NA|NA|TRBJ2-1
CSARDRRRGGTVYNEQFF
TGCAGTGCTAGAGATAGAAGAAGGGGCGGGACAGTCTACAATGAGCAGTTCTTC
>TRBV5-1|TRBD2|NA|TRBJ2-3
CASNSGGSIADTQYF
TGCGCCAGCAATAGTGGCGGGAGTATCGCAGATACGCAGTATTTT
>TRBV15|TRBD1|NA|TRBJ2-3
CATSRNRGFGTDTQYF
TGTGCCACCAGCAGAAACAGGGGTTTCGGCACAGATACGCAGTATTTT
>TRBV3-1|TRBD1|NA|TRBJ1-5
CASSLGTGTNQPQHF
TGTGCCAGCAGCCTAGGGACAGGGACCAATCAGCCCCAGCATTTT
>TRBV4-3|NA|NA|TRBJ1-1
CASSQGGLRNTEAFF
TGCGCCAGCAGCCAAGGGGGACTGAGGAACACTGAAGCTTTCTTT
>TRBV5-1|NA|NA|TRBJ2-1
CASSLERAGTSSYNEQFF
TGCGCCAGCAGCTTGGAGCGGGCAGGCACTAGCTCCTACAATGAGCAGTTCTTC
>TRBV7-2|TRBD1|NA|TRBJ2-1
CASSLARTGSYNEQFF
TGTGCCAGCAGCTTAGCACGGACAGGGTCCTACAATGAGCAGTTCTTC
>TRBV10-1|NA|NA|TRBJ2-2
CASRPGRAQDTGELFF
TGCGCCAGCAGGCCTGGCCGGGCTCAGGACACCGGGGAGCTGTTTTTT
>TRBV20-1|NA|NA|TRBJ1-1
CSATGTAVSEAFF
TGCAGTGCTACCGGGACGGCGGTCAGCGAAGCTTTCTTT
>TRBV11-2|TRBD2|NA|TRBJ2-1
CASSLGPEALAGGFNEQFF
TGTGCCAGCAGCTTAGGTCCCGAAGCTCTAGCGGGGGGGTTCAATGAGCAGTTCTTC
>TRBV7-2|TRBD1|many|TRBJ1-6
CASSSQGGNNSPLHF
TGTGCCAGCAGCTCACAGGGGGGAAATAATTCACCCCTCCACTTT
>TRBV20-1|NA|NA|TRBJ2-1
CSADRVIQGHNEQFF
TGCAGTGCTGATAGAGTCATCCAGGGGCACAATGAGCAGTTCTTC
>TRBV12-3/TRBV12-4|TRBD2|few|TRBJ2-1
CASSLMGLAGAYNEQFF
TGTGCCAGCAGTTTAATGGGGCTAGCGGGAGCCTACAATGAGCAGTTCTTC
>TRBV5-1|TRBD2|NA|TRBJ2-1
CASRGGFGTSGINEQFF
TGCGCCAGCAGGGGGGGGTTCGGGACTAGCGGGATTAATGAGCAGTTCTTC
>TRBV9|NA|NA|TRBJ2-5
CASSVHSGWETQYF
TGTGCCAGCAGCGTACACAGTGGATGGGAGACCCAGTACTTC
>TRBV4-3|NA|NA|TRBJ2-7
CASSQEGRFNYEQYF
TGCGCCAGCAGCCAAGAGGGTAGATTTAACTACGAGCAGTACTTC
>TRBV12-3/TRBV12-4|TRBD1|NA|TRBJ1-6
CASSRDRGLSPLHF
TGTGCCAGCAGTCGGGACAGGGGGCTTTCACCCCTCCACTTT
>TRBV20-1|TRBD2|NA|TRBJ2-1
CSARLAGALSNEQFF
TGCAGTGCTAGACTAGCGGGGGCCCTAAGCAATGAGCAGTTCTTC
>TRBV27|NA|many|TRBJ2-3
CASSPTTDTQYF
TGTGCCAGCAGTCCGACCACAGATACGCAGTATTTT
>TRBV7-9|NA|few|TRBJ1-1
CASSKDPTRLNTEAFF
TGTGCCAGCAGCAAAGACCCGACAAGATTGAACACTGAAGCTTTCTTT
>TRBV11-3|NA|few|TRBJ1-1
CASSLDSYDATEAFF
TGTGCCAGCAGCTTAGACAGTTATGATGCCACTGAAGCTTTCTTT
>TRBV20-1|NA|NA|TRBJ2-2
CSATLRTRELFF
TGCAGTGCTACGTTGAGGACCCGGGAGCTGTTTTTT
>TRBV12-3/TRBV12-4|TRBD2|many|TRBJ2-5
CASSFGGGQTQYF
TGTGCCAGCAGTTTCGGCGGGGGGCAGACCCAGTACTTC
>TRBV29-1|NA|NA|TRBJ1-2
CSVDRVGAYGYTF
TGCAGCGTTGACAGGGTTGGGGCCTATGGCTACACCTTC
>TRBV2|NA|few|TRBJ2-2
CASSAGWGSTGELFF
TGTGCCAGCAGTGCAGGGTGGGGTTCCACCGGGGAGCTGTTTTTT
>TRBV29-1|NA|few|TRBJ2-3
CSVESATQYF
TGCAGCGTTGAATCGGCCACGCAGTATTTT
>TRBV3-1|NA|few|TRBJ2-5
CASSQMETQYF
TGTGCCAGCAGCCAAATGGAGACCCAGTACTTC
>TRBV6-1|TRBD1|NA|TRBJ1-3
CASSDGTGISGNTIYF
TGTGCCAGCAGTGACGGGACAGGGATCTCTGGAAACACCATATATTTT
>TRBV7-6|TRBD2|NA|TRBJ2-1
CASSLALGGRGYNEQFF
TGTGCCAGCAGCTTAGCGCTAGGCGGGAGGGGGTACAATGAGCAGTTCTTC
>TRBV7-2|TRBD1|medium-sized|TRBJ2-5
CASSLGGQGTPETQYF
TGTGCCAGCAGCTTAGGTGGACAGGGGACCCCAGAGACCCAGTACTTC
>TRBV2|TRBD1|many|TRBJ1-4
CASRRGTGDGEKLFF
TGTGCCAGCAGAAGGGGGACAGGGGATGGAGAAAAACTGTTTTTT
>TRBV6-1|NA|few|TRBJ1-2
CASSEWNGYGYTF
TGTGCCAGCAGTGAATGGAACGGATATGGCTACACCTTC
>TRBV6-1|TRBD1|NA|TRBJ1-5
CASSEAGQATQPQHF
TGTGCCAGCAGTGAAGCGGGACAGGCGACTCAGCCCCAGCATTTT